The text below deals with one T cell receptor beta chain. Germline CDR1 SEHNR, CDR2 FQNEAQ (reference sequence). The V and J ends lost 4 bases and 5 bases respectively, with 15 bases between them. The CDR3 is made up of 14 amino acids. Naive-designated CD8 cells lacked CD45RO, were positively enriched for CCR7, and omitted terminally differentiated effector memory CD45RA+ cells. Some 30,000 T cell genomes, or approximately 200 ng DNA, went into the sorted-subset replicate PCRs. This table comes from immunoSEQ multiplex PCR, and its TCRdb copy is limited to in-frame clones, with some not included. The repertoire includes about 2 million clones, roughly 94% of them detected once, and 0.9% to 1.3% sits in the top ten. The data are from a study of shared clonotypes between healthy human individuals.

The J gene is TRBJ2-7, the V gene TRBV7-9; no definite D call. The TCR originated in a man aged 18 to 30 in good health. Sequenced input: naive CD8+ T cells sorted from blood. The CDR3 bases are TGTGCCAGCAGCTACCCCCGGGTAGGCGACGAGCAGTACTTC. Protein: CASSYPRVGDEQYF.